This TCR beta chain was sequenced in a study of identifying expanded T cells in peripheral blood. The data were produced by immunoSEQ multiplex PCR, yet TCRdb's version contains in-frame clones alone and is incomplete. The data show about 89,000 clones, around 85% seen once. No infections or other immune events were documented during collection. Study-wide points: Across healthy donors, higher total template counts meant significantly greater roughly 2-week count variance. Over approximately two and four weeks, about 16 and 19 clones changed, versus approximately 1.1 between replicates.

Concerning this clone: Antigen unknown.

The CDR3 covers 15 residues. Germline values: CDR1 SGHKS, CDR2 YYEKEE (reference sequence). V lost 2 bases, J lost 5 bases, and 9 bases stayed unmatched. The TCR comes from a person aged 18-70 years in good health. V and J are TRBV5-5 and TRBJ2-7, with 8 bases aligning to TRBD1. The sample taken for sequencing was blood. CDR3 residues: CASSFFQGANDEQYF. CDR3 nucleotide sequence: TGTGCCAGCAGCTTTTTTCAGGGGGCGAATGACGAGCAGTACTTC.